This passage covers 27 T cell receptor beta chains from one sample sequenced in a study of cytomegalovirus exposure and HLA in healthy donors. In the PCR, 60 Vbeta and 13 Jbeta primers were used. This table comes from immunoSEQ multiplex PCR, and its TCRdb copy is limited to in-frame clones, with some not included. Of under 250,000 clones in the sample, roughly four fifths were seen once. The sequenced sample consisted of PBMCs. The receptors originated from a woman aged 40 to 49 in good health and CMV-seronegative.

This clone appeared a single time. The chain joins TRBV7-9 to TRBJ2-2, with D possibly matching TRBD1 (6 bases). Looked up from germline, CDR1 is SEHNR and CDR2 is FQNEAQ (reference sequence). CDR3 size: 18 residues. Trimming took 1 base from V and 4 from J, leaving 19 bases between them. CDR3 nucleotide sequence: TGTGCCAGCAGCTTAGTCTCCAGGGGCAAATTGCGCACCGGGGAGCTGTTTTTT. Amino acid sequence: CASSLVSRGKLRTGELFF.

This sequence joins TRBV5-1 and TRBJ1-2; D is possibly TRBD1 (5 bases). The V gene's germline CDR1 is SGHRS and CDR2 YFSETQ. There are 14 residues in the CDR3. V lost 5 bases and J lost 4, with 15 bases in between. The CDR3 sequence is CASSDSQKVYGYTF. The CDR3 DNA follows: TGCGCCAGCAGTGACAGCCAAAAGGTCTATGGCTACACCTTC.

This clone was observed once. The V gene is TRBV29-1, the J gene TRBJ1-3; 8 positions agree with TRBD1. Germline V lookup: CDR1 SQVTM, CDR2 ANQGSEA. Germline trimming cut 7 bases from V and 2 bases from J; bases unmatched to any gene: 4. CDR3 size: 13 residues. CDR3 in DNA: TGCAGCGCGCGGACAGGGCCTGGAAACACCATATATTTT. Translating it yields CSARTGPGNTIYF.

The V gene is TRBV28, the J gene TRBJ2-3; 9 bases align to TRBD2. The CDR3 runs to 17 residues. Germline-derived CDR1 and CDR2 are MDHEN and SYDVKM. V shed 5 bases and J 6 bases; nucleotides not matched to a gene: 15. The CDR3 here is CASSRMYPSGMADTQYF. CDR3 coding DNA: TGTGCCAGCAGTCGAATGTACCCTAGCGGGATGGCGGATACGCAGTATTTT. The whole variable domain, remainder taken from reference TRBV28 and TRBJ2-3, is DVKVTQSSRYLVKRTGEKVFLECVQDMDHENMFWYRQDPGLGLRLIYFSYDVKMKEKGDIPEGYSVSREKKERFSLILESASTNQTSMYLCASSRMYPSGMADTQYFGPGTRLTVL.

The chain has TRBV5-1 and TRBJ1-1, with TRBD1 matching over 9 bases. With V trimmed by 0 bases and J by 8 bases, 5 bases remained unmatched. Germline assignment: CDR1 SGHRS and CDR2 YFSETQ. The CDR3 extends over 14 amino acids. The CDR3 loop reads CASSLDRGRTEAFF. CDR3 sequence (DNA): TGCGCCAGCAGCTTGGACAGGGGGCGAACAGAAGCTTTCTTT.

This chain connects TRBV2 to TRBJ1-2; 11 bases are shared with TRBD1. Germline trimming cut 6 bases from V and 8 bases from J; bases unmatched to any gene: 11. This CDR3 is 15 amino acids long. The germline gives CDR1 SNHLY, CDR2 FYNNEI. The CDR3, as DNA: TGTGCCAGCAGAATTAGGGACAGGGGGATTTCGGGCTACACCTTC. It codes for CASRIRDRGISGYTF.

This chain joins TRBV27 and TRBJ2-1, with a possible D match to TRBD2 (6 bases). V dropped 1 base and J dropped 5 bases, with 12 bases sitting between them. Germline V gene data show CDR1 as MNHEY and CDR2 as SMNVEV (reference sequence). The CDR3 totals 15 residues. The CDR3 reads CASSLYSRGHNEQFF. Written as DNA, the CDR3 is TGTGCCAGCAGTTTATATTCGCGGGGCCACAATGAGCAGTTCTTC.

The chain combines TRBV21-1 with TRBJ2-3; the table's D call, TRBD2, was not checked against the DNA. TRBV21-1 is a pseudogene. CDR3 size: 18 residues. CDR3 bases: TGTGCCAGCAGCAAAGGCGTGACTAGCGGGAGGAACACAGATACGCAGTATTTT. Translated, it gives CASSKGVTSGRNTDTQYF.

The chain is built from TRBV7-6 and TRBJ1-1; 7 nucleotides agree with TRBD1. The ends lost 5 bases at V and 3 bases at J; junction bases unmatched: 18. Germline CDR1 is SGHVS and CDR2 is FNYEAQ. The CDR3 is 18 residues long. The CDR3 DNA reads as TGTGCCAGCAGCCCGCAAACCACCGAAGACAGGGTGTACACTGAAGCTTTCTTT. It translates to CASSPQTTEDRVYTEAFF.

With respect to this clone: A read error may account for a junction end that differs from germline. V gene TRBV5-6 combines with J gene TRBJ2-7, with TRBD2 matching 8 bases. The V gene's germline CDR1 is SGHDT and CDR2 YYEEEE. This CDR3 comprises 14 residues. This CDR3 reads CASSFGGASSEQYF. For the CDR3, the DNA is TGTGCCAGCAGCTTCGGGGGGGCATCCTCCGAGCAGTACTTC.

This chain links TRBV6-1 with TRBJ1-1; possibly TRBD1 for D (5 bases). The V end was cut by 2 bases, the J end by 7 bases, with 17 bases between. This CDR3 region has 15 residues. Germline CDR1 and CDR2: MNHNS and SASEGT. This CDR3 reads CASSEPYEDTLEAFF. DNA for the CDR3: TGTGCCAGCAGTGAACCTTACGAGGACACGCTTGAAGCTTTCTTT.

By share, this clone ranks as medium-sized. The chain is built from TRBV5-1 and TRBJ1-4, with D perhaps matching TRBD1 (5 bases). Trimming took off 1 base at V and 6 bases at J, with 13 bases between the two ends. In germline, CDR1 is SGHRS, CDR2 YFSETQ. The CDR3 contains 15 residues. The CDR3 DNA is TGCGCCAGCAGCTTGTCAGAGCAGGGTGATGAAAAACTGTTTTTT. Amino acids: CASSLSEQGDEKLFF.

The CDR3 DNA reads as TGTGCCAGCAGTGAAACCGGTAACGAGCAGTACTTC. It translates to CASSETGNEQYF. This chain joins TRBV25-1 and TRBJ2-7; D remains ambiguous. The CDR3 spans 12 residues. Germline assignment: CDR1 MGHDK and CDR2 SYGVNS. Trimming left V 2 bases short and J 5 bases short, with 7 bases between.

The rearrangement links TRBV18 to TRBJ1-2, with no clear D. Looked up from germline, CDR1 is KGHSH and CDR2 is LQKENI. The CDR3 runs to 16 residues. V was clipped by 5 bases and J by 4 bases, with 20 bases between them. This CDR3 is CASSISIGSQGYGYTF. CDR3 DNA: TGTGCCAGCTCAATTAGCATTGGGAGTCAAGGCTATGGCTACACCTTC. Supplemented by reference TRBV18 and TRBJ1-2, the full variable domain reads NAGVMQNPRHLVRRRGQEARLRCSPMKGHSHVYWYRQLPEEGLKFMVYLQKENIIDESGMPKERFSAEFPKEGPSILRIQQVVRGDSAAYFCASSISIGSQGYGYTFGSGTRLTVV.

Regarding this clone: The junction and the germline gene differ at one end; a read error may be behind it. The chain carries TRBV7-9 and TRBJ2-5; TRBD1 matches 7 bases. The CDR3 runs to 17 residues. The germline CDR1 and CDR2 sequences are SEHNR and FQNEAQ (reference sequence). CDR3 sequence (DNA): TGTTCCAGCAGCCCTCGTTCGACAGGGTCAAAAGGAGAGACCCAGTACTTC. Translating it yields CSSSPRSTGSKGETQYF.

The chain employs TRBV27 and TRBJ2-5; 8 nucleotides match TRBD2. Germline V CDR1 and CDR2: MNHEY, SMNVEV (reference sequence). This CDR3 region has 16 residues. V shed 6 bases, J shed 5 bases, and the junction held 14 bases outside the gene matches. CDR3 sequence reads: CASSLRGDGRVETQYF. CDR3 DNA sequence: TGTGCCAGCAGCCTCCGGGGGGACGGGAGGGTGGAGACCCAGTACTTC.

The V and J genes are TRBV7-3 and TRBJ1-3; D ambiguous. The ends were cut back, 2 bases at V and 0 bases at J, with 11 bases in the middle. The germline CDR1 and CDR2 sequences are SGHTA and FQGTGA. The CDR3 totals 16 residues. The CDR3 DNA reads as TGTGCCAGCAGCTTACGGGGTCCAAGCTCTGGAAACACCATATATTTT. This codes for CASSLRGPSSGNTIYF.

V is TRBV28 and J is TRBJ2-3; TRBD2 is a possible D gene (7 bases). V was clipped by 6 bases and J by 4 bases, with 14 bases between them. The germline V gene encodes CDR1 MDHEN and CDR2 SYDVKM. CDR3 length equals 14 residues. The CDR3 DNA is TGTGCCAGCAGCAGTTTAGGGGGGGCAGATACGCAGTATTTT. Its protein is CASSSLGGADTQYF.

The chain combines TRBV10-2 with TRBJ2-3; 8 nucleotides line up with TRBD2. The CDR3 is made up of 19 amino acids. The ends lost 2 bases at V and 4 bases at J; junction bases unmatched: 17. Germline assignment: CDR1 WSHSY and CDR2 SAAADI. The CDR3 region has the DNA TGCGCCAGCAGTGAGCCGCTGTGGGCGACTAGCGTTTCCCCAGATACGCAGTATTTT. It encodes CASSEPLWATSVSPDTQYF.

The rearrangement joins TRBV7-8 to TRBJ2-2; 10 bases align to TRBD2. Germline values: CDR1 SGHVS, CDR2 FQNEAQ. This CDR3 has 16 amino acids. V gave up 2 bases and J gave up 7 bases; unmatched junction bases: 7. CDR3 DNA sequence: TGTGCCAGCAGCTTATTGGGGTTAGCGGGAGGCGGGGAGCTGTTTTTT. Translated: CASSLLGLAGGGELFF.

This sequence joins TRBV28 and TRBJ2-7; D might be TRBD1 (6 bases). This CDR3 has 15 amino acids. Germline lookup yields CDR1 MDHEN and CDR2 SYDVKM. V lost 6 bases to trimming and J lost 2 bases, with 17 bases between them. The CDR3 is CASRASGTPPYEQYF. DNA for the CDR3: TGTGCCAGCAGAGCGTCGGGGACACCTCCCTACGAGCAGTACTTC.

To note about this clone: Other DNA sequences within the sample encode an identical CDR3. V and J are TRBV27 and TRBJ2-7; D is uncertain. CDR1 MNHEY and CDR2 SMNVEV come from the germline V gene (reference sequence). The CDR3 extends over 12 amino acids. V dropped 3 bases and J dropped 3 bases, with 6 bases sitting between them. The CDR3 DNA follows: TGTGCCAGCAGTTTCCCGGGCTACGAGCAGTACTTC. Translated: CASSFPGYEQYF.

The V call is TRBV6-6, the J call TRBJ2-6; possibly TRBD2 for D (6 bases). Germline V lookup: CDR1 MNHNY, CDR2 SVGAGI (reference sequence). The V gene lost 7 bases and the J gene lost 1 base, with 11 bases spanning the gap. The CDR3 runs to 15 residues. The CDR3 DNA reads as TGTGCCAGCATTCCTAGCGCGTCTGGGGCCAACGTCCTGACTTTC. Protein sequence: CASIPSASGANVLTF.

The gene calls are TRBV9 and TRBJ2-7, with D possibly matching TRBD1 (6 bases). From germline, CDR1 is SGDLS and CDR2 YYNGEE. Trimming left V 6 bases short and J 2 bases short, with 15 bases between. The CDR3 totals 14 residues. CDR3 in amino acids: CASTPLDSPYEQYF. In nucleotides, the CDR3 is TGTGCCAGCACCCCCCTGGACAGCCCCTACGAGCAGTACTTC.

V is TRBV29-1 and J is TRBJ1-2; 7 bases agree with TRBD1. J lost 4 bases, V lost 6 bases, and 17 bases had no gene match. Germline CDR1 reads SQVTM; CDR2 reads ANQGSEA. This CDR3 has 16 residues. The CDR3 here is CSVYDRVAPTTYGYTF. The CDR3 coding sequence is TGCAGCGTCTACGACAGGGTCGCCCCGACAACCTATGGCTACACCTTC.

The chain combines TRBV25-1 with TRBJ1-4, with D uncertain. CDR1 is MGHDK and CDR2 is SYGVNS in the germline V gene. The ends were cut back, 3 bases at V and 7 bases at J, with 15 bases in the middle. The CDR3 is 15 amino acids. As DNA, the CDR3 is TGTGCCAGCAGTGACACGAACTTCGTCGGTGAAAAACTGTTTTTT. Its protein is CASSDTNFVGEKLFF.

This chain connects TRBV28 to TRBJ2-7, with D uncertain. Germline values: CDR1 MDHEN, CDR2 SYDVKM. With 3 bases removed from V and 0 bases from J, the gap between germline ends came to 18 bases. The CDR3 is made up of 17 amino acids. CDR3 in DNA: TGTGCCAGCAGTTTTATTTCCTCCACGAGGAGCTCCTACGAGCAGTACTTC. Translating gives CASSFISSTRSSYEQYF.